This TCR beta chain originates from a study of tumor-infiltrating lymphocytes in oesophageal squamous cell carcinoma. TCRdb re-called the PCR reads with MiXCR, one entry per CDR3 protein. Of about 12,000 distinct CDR3 sequences listed, 55% to 70% were seen once; the top ten hold about 34%. CDR3 length: 14 amino acids. Germline V CDR1 and CDR2: MGHRA, YSYEKL. The TCR sequence derives from a female donor with esophageal squamous cell carcinoma. The sequenced material came from esophageal tumor tissue. V usage is TRBV4-1 and J usage is TRBJ2-5; D tentatively fits TRBD1 or TRBD2 (6 bases each). Matching the DNA end better, TRBJ2-1 makes the J call doubtful. The CDR3 DNA reads as TGCGCCAGCAGCCAGGGGGGCCGAGAGAATGAGCAGTTCTTC. Translation gives CASSQGGRENEQFF.